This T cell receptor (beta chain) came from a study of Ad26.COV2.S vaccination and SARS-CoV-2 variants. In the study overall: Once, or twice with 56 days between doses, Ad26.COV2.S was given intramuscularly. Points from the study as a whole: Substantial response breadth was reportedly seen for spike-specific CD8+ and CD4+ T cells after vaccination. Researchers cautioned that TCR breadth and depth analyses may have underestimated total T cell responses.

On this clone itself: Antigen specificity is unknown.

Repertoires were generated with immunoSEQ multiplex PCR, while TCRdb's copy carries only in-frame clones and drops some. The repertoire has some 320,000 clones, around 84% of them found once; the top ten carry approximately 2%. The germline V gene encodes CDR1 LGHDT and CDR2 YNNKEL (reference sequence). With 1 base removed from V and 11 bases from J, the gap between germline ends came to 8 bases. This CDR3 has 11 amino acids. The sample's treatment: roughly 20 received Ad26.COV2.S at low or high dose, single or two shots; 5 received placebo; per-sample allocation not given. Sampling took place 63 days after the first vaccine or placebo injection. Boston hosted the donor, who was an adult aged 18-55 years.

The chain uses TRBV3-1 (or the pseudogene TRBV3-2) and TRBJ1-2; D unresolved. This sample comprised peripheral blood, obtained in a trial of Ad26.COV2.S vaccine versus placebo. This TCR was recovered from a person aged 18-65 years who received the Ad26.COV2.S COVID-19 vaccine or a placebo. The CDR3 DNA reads TGTGCCAGCAGCCAAGGAGGGAGATACACCTTC. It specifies CASSQGGRYTF.